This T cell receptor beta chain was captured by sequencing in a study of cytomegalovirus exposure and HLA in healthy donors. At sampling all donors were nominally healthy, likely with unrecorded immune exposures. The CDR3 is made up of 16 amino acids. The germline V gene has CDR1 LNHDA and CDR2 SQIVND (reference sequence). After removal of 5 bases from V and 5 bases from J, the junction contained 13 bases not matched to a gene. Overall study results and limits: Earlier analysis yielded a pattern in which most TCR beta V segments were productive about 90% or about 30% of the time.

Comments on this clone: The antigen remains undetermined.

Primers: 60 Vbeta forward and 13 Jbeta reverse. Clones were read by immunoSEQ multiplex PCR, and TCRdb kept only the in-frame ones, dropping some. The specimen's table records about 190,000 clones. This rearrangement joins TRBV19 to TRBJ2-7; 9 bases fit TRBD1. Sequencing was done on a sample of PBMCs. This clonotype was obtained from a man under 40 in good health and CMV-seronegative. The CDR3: CASSDVTGTGRHEQYF. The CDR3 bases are TGTGCCAGTAGTGACGTTACCGGGACAGGGAGACACGAGCAGTACTTC. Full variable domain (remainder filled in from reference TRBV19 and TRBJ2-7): DGGITQSPKYLFRKEGQNVTLSCEQNLNHDAMYWYRQDPGQGLRLIYYSQIVNDFQKGDIAEGYSVSREKKESFPLTVTSAQKNPTAFYLCASSDVTGTGRHEQYFGPGTRLTVT.